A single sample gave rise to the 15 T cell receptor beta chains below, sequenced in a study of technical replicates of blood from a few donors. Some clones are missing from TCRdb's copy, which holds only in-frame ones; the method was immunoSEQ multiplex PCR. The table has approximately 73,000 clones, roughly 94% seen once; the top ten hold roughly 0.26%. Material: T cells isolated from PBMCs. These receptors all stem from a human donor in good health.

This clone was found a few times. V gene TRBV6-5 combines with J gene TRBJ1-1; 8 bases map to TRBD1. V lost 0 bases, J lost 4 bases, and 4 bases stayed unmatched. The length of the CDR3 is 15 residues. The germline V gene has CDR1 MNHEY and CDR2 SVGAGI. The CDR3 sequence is CASSYSRTGSTEAFF. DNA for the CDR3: TGTGCCAGCAGTTACTCTCGGACAGGGAGCACTGAAGCTTTCTTT.

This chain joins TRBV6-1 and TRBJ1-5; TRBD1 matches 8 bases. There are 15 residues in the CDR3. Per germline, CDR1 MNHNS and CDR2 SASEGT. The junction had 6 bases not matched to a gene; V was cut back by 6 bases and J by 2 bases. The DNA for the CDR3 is TGTGCCAGCAGAGAGACAGGGGTTGGCAATCAGCCCCAGCATTTT. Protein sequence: CASRETGVGNQPQHF.

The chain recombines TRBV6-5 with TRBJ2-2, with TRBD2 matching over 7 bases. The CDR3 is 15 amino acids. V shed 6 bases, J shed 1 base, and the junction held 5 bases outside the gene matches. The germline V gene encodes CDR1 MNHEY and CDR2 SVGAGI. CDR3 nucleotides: TGTGCCAGCAGAGGCGGGGGTATGAACACCGGGGAGCTGTTTTTT. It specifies CASRGGGMNTGELFF.

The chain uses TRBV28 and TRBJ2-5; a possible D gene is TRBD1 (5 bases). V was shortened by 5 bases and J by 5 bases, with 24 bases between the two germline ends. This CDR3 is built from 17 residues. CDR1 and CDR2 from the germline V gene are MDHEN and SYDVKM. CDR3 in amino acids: CASSDAPKVRVGETQYF. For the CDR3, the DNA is TGTGCCAGCAGTGACGCCCCCAAAGTCAGGGTCGGGGAGACCCAGTACTTC.

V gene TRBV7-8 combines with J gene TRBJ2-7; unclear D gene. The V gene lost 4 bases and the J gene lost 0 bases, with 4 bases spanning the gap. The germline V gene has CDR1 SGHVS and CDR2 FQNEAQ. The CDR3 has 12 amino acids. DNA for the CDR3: TGTGCCAGCAGCTCTAGCTCCTACGAGCAGTACTTC. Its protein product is CASSSSSYEQYF.

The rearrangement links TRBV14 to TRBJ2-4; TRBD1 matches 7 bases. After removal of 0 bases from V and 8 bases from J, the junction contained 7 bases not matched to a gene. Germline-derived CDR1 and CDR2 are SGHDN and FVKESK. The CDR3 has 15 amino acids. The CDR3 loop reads CASSQEGGRGYIQYF. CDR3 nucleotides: TGTGCCAGCAGCCAAGAGGGCGGCAGGGGGTACATTCAGTACTTC. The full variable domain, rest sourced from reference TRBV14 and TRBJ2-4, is EAGVTQFPSHSVIEKGQTVTLRCDPISGHDNLYWYRRVMGKEIKFLLHFVKESKQDESGMPNNRFLAERTGGTYSTLKVQPAELEDSGVYFCASSQEGGRGYIQYFGAGTRLSVL.

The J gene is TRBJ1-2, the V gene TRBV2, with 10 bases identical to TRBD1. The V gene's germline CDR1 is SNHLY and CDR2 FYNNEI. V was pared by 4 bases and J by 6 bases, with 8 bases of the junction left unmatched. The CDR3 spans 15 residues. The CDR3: CASSAPGQGGNGYTF. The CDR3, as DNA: TGTGCCAGCAGTGCCCCCGGACAGGGGGGCAATGGCTACACCTTC.

The CDR3 DNA follows: TGTGCCAGCAGTATCAGGGAAGGCGAGCAGTACTTC. Its translation is CASSIREGEQYF. The chain employs TRBV6-5 and TRBJ2-7; D is possibly TRBD1 (5 bases). CDR1 MNHEY and CDR2 SVGAGI come from the germline V gene. V was clipped by 5 bases and J by 6 bases, with 11 bases between them. This CDR3 contains 12 residues.

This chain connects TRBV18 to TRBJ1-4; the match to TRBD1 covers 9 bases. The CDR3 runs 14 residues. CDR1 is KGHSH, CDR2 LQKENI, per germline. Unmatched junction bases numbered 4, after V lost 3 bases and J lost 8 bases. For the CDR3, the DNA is TGTGCCAGCTCACCGGGACAGGGAAAAGAAAAACTGTTTTTT. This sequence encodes CASSPGQGKEKLFF.

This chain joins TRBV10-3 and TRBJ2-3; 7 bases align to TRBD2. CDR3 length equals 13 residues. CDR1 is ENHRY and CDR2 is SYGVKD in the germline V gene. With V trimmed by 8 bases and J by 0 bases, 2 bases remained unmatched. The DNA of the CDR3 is TGTGCCATCGGTAGCGGGAGCACAGATACGCAGTATTTT. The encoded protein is CAIGSGSTDTQYF.

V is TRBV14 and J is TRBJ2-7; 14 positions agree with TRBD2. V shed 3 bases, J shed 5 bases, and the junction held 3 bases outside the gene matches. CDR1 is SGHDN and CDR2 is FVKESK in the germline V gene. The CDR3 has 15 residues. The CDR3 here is CASSQGTSGRNEQYF. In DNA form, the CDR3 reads TGTGCCAGCAGCCAGGGGACTAGCGGGAGAAACGAGCAGTACTTC.

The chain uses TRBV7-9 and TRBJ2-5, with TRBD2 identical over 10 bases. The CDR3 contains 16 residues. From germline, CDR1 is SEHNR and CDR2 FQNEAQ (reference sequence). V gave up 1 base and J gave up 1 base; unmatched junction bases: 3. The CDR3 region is CASSLGLAGPQETQYF. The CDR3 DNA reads TGTGCCAGCAGCTTAGGACTAGCGGGTCCCCAAGAGACCCAGTACTTC.

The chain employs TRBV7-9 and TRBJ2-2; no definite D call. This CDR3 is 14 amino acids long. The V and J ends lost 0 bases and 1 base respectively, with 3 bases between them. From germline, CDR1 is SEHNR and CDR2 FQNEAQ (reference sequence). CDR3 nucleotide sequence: TGTGCCAGCAGCTTAGCCGGGAACACCGGGGAGCTGTTTTTT. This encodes CASSLAGNTGELFF.

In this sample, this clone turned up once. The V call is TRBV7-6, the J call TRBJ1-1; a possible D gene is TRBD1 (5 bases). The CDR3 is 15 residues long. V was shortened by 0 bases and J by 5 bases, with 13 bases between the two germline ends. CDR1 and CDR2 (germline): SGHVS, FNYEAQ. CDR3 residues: CASSLATPGRTEAFF. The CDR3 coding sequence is TGTGCCAGCAGCTTAGCAACCCCAGGGAGGACTGAAGCTTTCTTT.

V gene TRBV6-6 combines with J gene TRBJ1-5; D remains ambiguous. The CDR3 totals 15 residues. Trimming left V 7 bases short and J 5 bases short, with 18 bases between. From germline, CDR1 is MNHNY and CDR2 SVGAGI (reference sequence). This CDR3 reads CASTNLGGRYQPQHF. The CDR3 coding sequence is TGTGCCAGCACCAACCTGGGCGGGCGTTATCAGCCCCAGCATTTT.